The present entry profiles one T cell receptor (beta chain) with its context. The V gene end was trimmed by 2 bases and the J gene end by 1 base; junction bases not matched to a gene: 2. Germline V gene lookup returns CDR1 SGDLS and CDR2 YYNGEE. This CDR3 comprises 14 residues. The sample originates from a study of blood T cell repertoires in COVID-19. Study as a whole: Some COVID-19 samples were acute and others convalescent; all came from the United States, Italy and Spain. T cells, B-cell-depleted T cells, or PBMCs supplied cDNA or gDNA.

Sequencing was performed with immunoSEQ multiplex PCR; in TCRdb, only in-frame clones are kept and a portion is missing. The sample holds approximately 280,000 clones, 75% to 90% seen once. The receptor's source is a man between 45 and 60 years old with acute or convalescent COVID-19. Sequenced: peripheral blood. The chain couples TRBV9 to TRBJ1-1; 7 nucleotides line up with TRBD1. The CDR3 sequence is CASSVQGGNTEAFF. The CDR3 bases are TGTGCCAGCAGCGTCCAGGGGGGGAACACTGAAGCTTTCTTT.